Below are 24 T cell receptor beta chains sequenced from a single sample in a study of regulatory T cells in long-lasting Graves disease. Arm-PCR of CDR3 regions and iRepertoire HTBI primers were the basis on which TCR beta libraries were built. TCRdb re-analysed the multiplex PCR reads in MiXCR, keeping a single row per CDR3 protein. The profile covers over 500,000 distinct CDR3 sequences, with approximately 15% appearing a single time and around a sixth taken by the ten largest. Specified time point: newly diagnosed GD, antithyroid drugs for less than 3 months. PBMCs were the source of the RNA used for TCR sequencing. Another study also made use of these data, one on T cells in Graves' hyperthyroidism and ophthalmopathy.

The starting material was peripheral blood mononuclear cells (PBMCs), obtained at new diagnosis, from a patient treated with antithyroid drugs. All receptors derive from a woman aged 30 to 39 with Graves disease.

This clonotype was recorded at least ten times. V usage is TRBV5-1 and J usage is TRBJ2-3; 10 bases map to TRBD2. The CDR3 loop spans 18 amino acids. With 0 bases clipped from V and 5 bases from J, the junction kept 12 bases outside the gene matches. CDR1 and CDR2 from the germline V gene are SGHRS and YFSETQ. The CDR3 region is CASSLALVLAGDGDTQYF. In nucleotides, the CDR3 is TGCGCCAGCAGCTTGGCCCTCGTCCTAGCGGGAGACGGAGATACGCAGTATTTT.

This clonotype was seen ten or more times. This rearrangement joins TRBV28 to TRBJ2-7; 7 bases map to TRBD2. J was trimmed by 0 bases and V by 2 bases; bases with no gene match: 7. CDR1 is MDHEN, CDR2 SYDVKM, per germline. The CDR3 contains 16 residues. For the CDR3, the DNA is TGTGCCAGCAGTTTAGGGCTAGCGGAGAGCTCCTACGAGCAGTACTTC. Protein sequence: CASSLGLAESSYEQYF.

This clonotype was found many times. The chain uses TRBV28 and TRBJ2-2; maybe TRBD1 (5 bases). The CDR3 has 13 residues. V lost 7 bases and J 9 bases, leaving 15 bases between the germline ends. The germline V gene has CDR1 MDHEN and CDR2 SYDVKM. This chain's CDR3 is CASTSMGRWELFF. The CDR3 DNA reads TGTGCCAGCACCTCAATGGGGCGGTGGGAGCTGTTTTTT.

There are many counts of this clonotype. The chain couples TRBV20-1 to TRBJ1-5; TRBD1 matches 8 bases. The junction had 19 bases not matched to a gene; V was cut back by 6 bases and J by 6 bases. The germline gives CDR1 DFQATT, CDR2 SNEGSKA (reference sequence). The CDR3 is 17 residues long. In DNA form, the CDR3 reads TGCAGTGCGAGACGTGGGACAGGTCCTTTGGGGCTTCAGCCCCAGCATTTT. Protein: CSARRGTGPLGLQPQHF.

The table lists this clonotype with many counts. This chain's CDR3 is CASSLGTVSSTDTQYF. In DNA form, the CDR3 reads TGTGCCAGCAGCTTAGGGACAGTTTCTAGCACAGATACGCAGTATTTT. The genes are TRBV11-2 and TRBJ2-3; D might be TRBD1 (6 bases). The CDR3 extends over 16 amino acids. The V gene's germline CDR1 is SGHAT and CDR2 FQNNGV. Deletions cut 1 base from V and 0 bases from J, with 11 bases between.

This clonotype was seen more than once but under ten times. This chain uses TRBV6-1 with TRBJ1-2; 12 bases align to TRBD1. The germline V gene has CDR1 MNHNS and CDR2 SASEGT. This CDR3 has 14 residues. V was pared by 6 bases and J by 4 bases, with 3 bases of the junction left unmatched. CDR3 protein: CASRGTGGPYGYTF. The CDR3 DNA is TGTGCCAGCAGAGGGACAGGGGGCCCCTATGGCTACACCTTC.

On this clonotype: Being one base from a much bigger clone, this may be a read error. This sequence joins TRBV3-1 and TRBJ2-1; D unclear. The CDR3 contains 12 residues. V was cut by 1 base and J by 6 bases, with 4 bases left in between. Germline CDR1 and CDR2: LGHDT and YNNKEL (reference sequence). The CDR3 reads CASSQVCNEQFF. The CDR3 DNA follows: TGTGCCAGCAGCCAAGTATGCAATGAGCAGTTCTTC.

The V and J genes are TRBV4-1 and TRBJ2-2; D is ambiguous. Germline V gene sequence: CDR1 MGHRA, CDR2 YSYEKL. The CDR3 runs 17 residues. Trimming removed 3 bases from V and 1 base from J, with 15 bases in between. In DNA form, the CDR3 reads TGCGCCAGCAGCCAGACGTTAGCCCACTTGAACACCGGGGAGCTGTTTTTT. Protein product: CASSQTLAHLNTGELFF.

The chain combines TRBV5-1 with TRBJ2-7; TRBD2 matches at 7 bases. J lost 7 bases, V lost 0 bases, and 10 bases had no gene match. Germline V gene data show CDR1 as SGHRS and CDR2 as YFSETQ. The CDR3 is 15 amino acids. For the CDR3, the DNA is TGCGCCAGCAGCTTGGCGGGGGGACTACCTAGGGAGCAGTACTTC. It codes for CASSLAGGLPREQYF.

The chain couples TRBV12-3 or TRBV12-4 to TRBJ1-3; D is uncertain. There are 15 residues in the CDR3. V was pared by 3 bases and J by 0 bases, with 9 bases between. CDR3 sequence reads: CASSLQRDSGNTIYF. CDR3 coding DNA: TGTGCCAGCAGTTTGCAACGGGACTCTGGAAACACCATATATTTT.

A few counts support this clonotype. The CDR3 region is CASSLQDRIGTQYF. CDR3 coding DNA: TGTGCCAGCAGCTTACAAGACCGGATTGGGACCCAGTACTTC. The chain recombines TRBV7-9 with TRBJ2-5; D gene ambiguous. This CDR3 has 14 residues. Trimming removed 2 bases at V and 7 bases at J, with 14 bases between. CDR1 is SEHNR and CDR2 is FQNEAQ in the germline V gene (reference sequence).

This clonotype was picked up a small number of times. V usage is TRBV19 and J usage is TRBJ2-7, with D maybe TRBD1 (6 bases). V gave up 6 bases and J gave up 2 bases, with 11 bases separating them. There are 13 residues in the CDR3. Germline V gene data show CDR1 as LNHDA and CDR2 as SQIVND (reference sequence). In nucleotides, the CDR3 is TGTGCCAGTAGACAGGGCGGAACCTACGAGCAGTACTTC. Translating it yields CASRQGGTYEQYF.

This clonotype was recorded many times. In DNA, the CDR3 is TGTGCCAGCAGTTCCGGGTCCCGCGAGCAGTACTTC. Amino acids: CASSSGSREQYF. This rearrangement joins TRBV6-5 to TRBJ2-7, with D unclear. The CDR3 is made up of 12 amino acids. Germline CDR1 MNHEY, CDR2 SVGAGI. V gave up 4 bases and J gave up 6 bases, with 10 bases separating them.

This clonotype was picked up many times. The rearrangement joins TRBV7-2 to TRBJ2-2; the D is unclear. The CDR3 totals 15 residues. The ends were cut back, 0 bases at V and 6 bases at J, with 11 bases in the middle. In germline, CDR1 is SGHTA, CDR2 FQGNSA. The CDR3 is CASSLAPRQAGELFF. The CDR3 coding sequence is TGTGCCAGCAGCTTAGCGCCCAGGCAGGCCGGGGAGCTGTTTTTT.

This clonotype was seen repeatedly, ten times or more. The CDR3 region is CSVRTPSSGNTIYF. CDR3 DNA: TGCAGCGTCCGTACACCGAGCTCTGGAAACACCATATATTTT. The chain joins TRBV29-1 to TRBJ1-3; no firm D call. The CDR3 consists of 14 residues. Germline V gene lookup returns CDR1 SQVTM and CDR2 ANQGSEA. V shed 6 bases and J shed 0 bases, with 12 bases lying between them. Based on the CDR3 plus reference TRBV29-1 and TRBJ1-3, the full variable domain is SAVISQKPSRDICQRGTSLTIQCQVDSQVTMMFWYRQQPGQSLTLIATANQGSEATYESGFVIDKFPISRPNLTFSTLTVSNMSPEDSSIYLCSVRTPSSGNTIYFGEGSWLTVV.

This clonotype showed up just a few times. The chain recombines TRBV6-5 with TRBJ1-2; 9 nucleotides align to TRBD1. Germline values: CDR1 MNHEY, CDR2 SVGAGI. V lost 3 bases to trimming and J lost 4 bases; unmatched junction nucleotides: 6. This CDR3 contains 15 residues. The CDR3 region has the DNA TGTGCCAGCAGTTATTCGGGGGACAGGGCCTATGGCTACACCTTC. Translated: CASSYSGDRAYGYTF.

Ten or more counts support this clonotype. This chain uses TRBV2 with TRBJ1-1, with D hard to call. V shed 6 bases and J shed 8 bases, with 19 bases lying between them. This CDR3 has 14 amino acids. Germline assignment: CDR1 SNHLY and CDR2 FYNNEI. CDR3 sequence (DNA): TGTGCCAGCAGCAGTGCGACACCGGCTGTCGAAGCTTTCTTT. Translating gives CASSSATPAVEAFF. The variable domain in full, completed from reference TRBV2 and TRBJ1-1, reads EPEVTQTPSHQVTQMGQEVILRCVPISNHLYFYWYRQILGQKVEFLVSFYNNEISEKSEIFDDQFSVERPDGSNFTLKIRSTKLEDSAMYFCASSSATPAVEAFFGQGTRLTVV.

The rearrangement uses TRBV6-1 and TRBJ2-5; 8 bases map to TRBD1. The CDR3 has 17 amino acids. The ends lost 1 base at V and 1 base at J; junction bases unmatched: 8. CDR1 and CDR2 (germline): MNHNS, SASEGT. The CDR3 region is CASSEGGLTGGQETQYF. CDR3 sequence (DNA): TGTGCCAGCAGTGAAGGCGGCTTAACAGGGGGCCAAGAGACCCAGTACTTC.

This clonotype was detected many times. The chain uses TRBV20-1 and TRBJ2-1; TRBD2 matches 7 bases. CDR1 is DFQATT and CDR2 is SNEGSKA in the germline V gene (reference sequence). With V trimmed by 6 bases and J by 5 bases, 7 bases remained unmatched. CDR3 size: 13 residues. The CDR3 here is CSANLAAHNEQFF. The CDR3 nucleotides read TGCAGTGCCAACCTAGCGGCTCACAATGAGCAGTTCTTC.

This clonotype was seen at least ten times. The chain is built from TRBV12-3 or TRBV12-4 and TRBJ1-2, with 7 nucleotides matching TRBD1. This CDR3 is built from 15 residues. With V trimmed by 6 bases and J by 6 bases, 13 bases remained unmatched. CDR3 region: CASSNLRTGGNGYTF. CDR3 DNA sequence: TGTGCCAGCAGCAACCTAAGGACAGGAGGAAATGGCTACACCTTC.

The chain carries TRBV5-1 and TRBJ1-1; no clear D gene. V gave up 4 bases and J gave up 1 base, with 14 bases separating them. Looked up from germline, CDR1 is SGHRS and CDR2 is YFSETQ. The CDR3 is 15 amino acids. CDR3 bases: TGCGCCAGCAGCAGCCGGAGGAACGAGAACACTGAAGCTTTCTTT. It codes for CASSSRRNENTEAFF. The full variable domain, in which reference TRBV5-1 and TRBJ1-1 provide the parts outside the CDR3, is KAGVTQTPRYLIKTRGQQVTLSCSPISGHRSVSWYQQTPGQGLQFLFEYFSETQRNKGNFPGRFSGRQFSNSRSEMNVSTLELGDSALYLCASSSRRNENTEAFFGQGTRLTVV.

The rearrangement links TRBV5-1 to TRBJ1-1, with TRBD1 identical over 7 bases. Germline assignment: CDR1 SGHRS and CDR2 YFSETQ. V dropped 4 bases and J dropped 2; count of bases not matched to a gene: 5. The CDR3 consists of 14 residues. The CDR3 region is CASSTGQSNTEAFF. CDR3 nucleotides: TGCGCCAGCAGCACGGGACAGTCTAACACTGAAGCTTTCTTT.

The rearrangement uses TRBV5-4 and TRBJ2-7; 8 nucleotides match TRBD2. Per the germline V gene, CDR1 is SGHNT and CDR2 is YYREEE (reference sequence). CDR3 length: 16 amino acids. The J segment lost 6 bases and the V segment lost 0 bases, leaving 11 bases of the junction unmatched. CDR3 bases: TGTGCCAGCAGCTTGGTCGGCGGGAGGCCGCCTTGCGAGCAGTACTTC. Residues: CASSLVGGRPPCEQYF.

This clonotype has ten or more counts. The gene calls are TRBV28 and TRBJ2-7; TRBD1 aligns across 7 bases. V was pared by 4 bases and J by 0 bases, with 9 bases of the junction left unmatched. CDR3 length: 16 amino acids. CDR1 and CDR2 (germline): MDHEN, SYDVKM. For the CDR3, the DNA is TGTGCCAGCAGTTCGTTTGGACAGGTAACCTCCTACGAGCAGTACTTC. Residues: CASSSFGQVTSYEQYF.